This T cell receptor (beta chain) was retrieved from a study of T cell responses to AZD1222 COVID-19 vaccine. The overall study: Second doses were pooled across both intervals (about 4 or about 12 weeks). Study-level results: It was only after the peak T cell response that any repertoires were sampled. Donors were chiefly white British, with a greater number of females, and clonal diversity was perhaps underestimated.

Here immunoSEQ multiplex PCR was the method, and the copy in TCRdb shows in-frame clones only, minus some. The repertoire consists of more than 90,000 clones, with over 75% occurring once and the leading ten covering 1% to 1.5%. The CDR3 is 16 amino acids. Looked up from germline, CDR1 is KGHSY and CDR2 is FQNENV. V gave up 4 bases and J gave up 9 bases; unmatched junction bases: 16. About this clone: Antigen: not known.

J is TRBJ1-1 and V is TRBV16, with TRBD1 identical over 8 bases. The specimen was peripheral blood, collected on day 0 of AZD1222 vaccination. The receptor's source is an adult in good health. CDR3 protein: CASSPSDRGGLIQAFF. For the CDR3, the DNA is TGTGCCAGCAGCCCAAGCGACAGGGGAGGCCTTATCCAAGCTTTCTTT.